The sequence of this TCR beta chain was determined in a study of cytomegalovirus exposure and HLA in healthy donors. About the research overall: Sequencing of about 179 million T cells in an earlier analysis found 90 million to 120 million unique TCR beta sequences. Study conclusions and caveats: V segments that were indistinguishable, TRBV6-2 and TRBV6-3 among them, were omitted from analysis. TCR beta chains associated with HLA were, in a later analysis, more clonally expanded than equally common others.

Unrecorded immune exposures were likely, despite nominal health at sampling. As concerns this clone: Its specificity is not known.

Trimming cost V 4 bases and J 9 bases, with 9 bases left between them. Germline values: CDR1 SGHAT, CDR2 FQNNGV. There are 11 residues in the CDR3. The PCR was carried out with 60 Vbeta primers and 13 Jbeta primers. The assay was immunoSEQ multiplex PCR, and TCRdb's table has in-frame clones only and misses some. The sample has roughly 98,000 clones, about 77% seen once. This clonotype was sampled from a man aged 40-55 years in good health and CMV-seronegative. Specimen: PBMCs. The chain couples TRBV11-2 to TRBJ1-1; D not resolved. This CDR3 reads CASSSGLQAFF. CDR3 bases: TGTGCCAGCAGCTCCGGTTTACAAGCTTTCTTT.